A selection of T cell receptor beta chains follows, all from one sample in a study of blood T cell repertoires in COVID-19. The data were produced by immunoSEQ multiplex PCR, yet TCRdb's version contains in-frame clones alone and is incomplete. The data hold 100,000 to 130,000 clones, with around 90% observed a single time. The specimen was peripheral blood. The receptors come from a woman in her twenties or thirties with acute or convalescent COVID-19. The conserved cysteine and the conserved F or W are not part of the CDR3 here. The order of the fields is V gene, CDR3 protein.

v_call: TRBV30; cdr3_aa: AWSVFVETQY
v_call: TRBV6-5; cdr3_aa: ASSYASGSTEQY
v_call: TRBV3-1/TRBV3-2; cdr3_aa: ASSQGSRQGGYT
v_call: TRBV20-1; cdr3_aa: SPTSTDTQY
v_call: TRBV9; cdr3_aa: ASSVQSGNTIY
v_call: TRBV19; cdr3_aa: ASSIVGQDGQPQH
v_call: TRBV5-6; cdr3_aa: ASSFGDREIFYEQY
v_call: TRBV19; cdr3_aa: ASSVGTRPF
v_call: TRBV6-6; cdr3_aa: ASRQLGNTIY
v_call: TRBV6-5; cdr3_aa: ASSYSRGGLNTEAF
v_call: TRBV6-2/TRBV6-3; cdr3_aa: ASSSTKRQDIQY
v_call: TRBV6-4; cdr3_aa: ASSDSGGGGYGYT
v_call: TRBV9; cdr3_aa: ASSALTGSSGNTIY
v_call: TRBV19; cdr3_aa: ASSTRVAMNTEAF
v_call: TRBV3-1/TRBV3-2; cdr3_aa: ASSQITGVAVNSPLH
v_call: TRBV7-2; cdr3_aa: ASSSHRGSSYNEQF
v_call: TRBV11-2; cdr3_aa: ASSRQGSQPQH
v_call: TRBV6-6; cdr3_aa: ASSPFLIPGQGRNYGYT
v_call: TRBV7-9; cdr3_aa: ASSPRTGGTEAF
v_call: TRBV10-3; cdr3_aa: AIRGLAGGPGLLEQY
v_call: TRBV14; cdr3_aa: ASSPIEAGDPTDTQY
v_call: TRBV5-4; cdr3_aa: ASSFMGSTYEQY
v_call: TRBV9; cdr3_aa: ASSGGTVSHHYGYT
v_call: TRBV20-1; cdr3_aa: SASLVAGTEQF
v_call: TRBV7-2; cdr3_aa: ASSLEGGGMNTIY
v_call: TRBV2; cdr3_aa: ASKDSNLYEQY
v_call: TRBV11-3; cdr3_aa: ASSRPPGTSSDEQF
v_call: TRBV19; cdr3_aa: ASSIVGGEQF
v_call: TRBV7-6; cdr3_aa: ASSFREGGNTEAF
v_call: TRBV7-9; cdr3_aa: ASSLRDSYYGYT
v_call: TRBV27; cdr3_aa: ASSLSDSSAFYEQY
v_call: TRBV27; cdr3_aa: ASSLRGGGDTEAF
v_call: TRBV6-2/TRBV6-3; cdr3_aa: ASSRQGLNTEAF
v_call: TRBV5-4; cdr3_aa: ASSARDSSYEQY
v_call: TRBV28; cdr3_aa: ASSLVPVTGNTIY
v_call: TRBV5-4; cdr3_aa: ASSLDRTYEQY
v_call: TRBV6-2/TRBV6-3; cdr3_aa: ASSYEILPTDTQY
v_call: TRBV3-1/TRBV3-2; cdr3_aa: ASSLSVSGINTQY
v_call: TRBV2; cdr3_aa: ASLTPGSPLH
v_call: TRBV2; cdr3_aa: ASGRREGGEKLF
v_call: TRBV30; cdr3_aa: AWNSGTEAF
v_call: TRBV7-9; cdr3_aa: ASSRSGGRETPPAF
v_call: TRBV27; cdr3_aa: ASSTQKGQSYGYT
v_call: TRBV3-1/TRBV3-2; cdr3_aa: ASSQDVTAQETQY
v_call: TRBV13; cdr3_aa: ASSLNRGRWSSGDGYT
v_call: TRBV6-6; cdr3_aa: ASRTDSNSNQPQH
v_call: TRBV10-3; cdr3_aa: AISEDSTGGYT
v_call: TRBV6-1; cdr3_aa: ASSEIGRAREQF
v_call: TRBV28; cdr3_aa: ASSFLGASGESYEQY
v_call: TRBV28; cdr3_aa: ASSPGVRTEAF
v_call: TRBV28; cdr3_aa: ASSLMTSGGADETQY
v_call: TRBV4-3; cdr3_aa: ASSQAPATSTDTQY
v_call: TRBV24-1; cdr3_aa: ATSDPRRGIAEAF